Included here is one T cell receptor beta chain sequence, with context. Its antigen is not identified. Trimming cost V 7 bases and J 4 bases; bases outside gene matches: 3. Germline-derived CDR1 and CDR2 are MNHNS and SASEGT. CDR3 length: 14 amino acids. This specimen belongs to a study of cytomegalovirus exposure and HLA in healthy donors. At collection, donors were nominally healthy, but unrecorded immune exposures were probable. Findings and limits, study-wide: Common viral pathogens seemed, in a later analysis, to connect with several of the most significant clusters. TCR beta chains associated with HLA were, in a later analysis, more clonally expanded than equally common others. The authors judged a highly shared variant cluster likely a sequencing artifact.

The study ran its PCR with 60 Vbeta and 13 Jbeta primers. TCRdb's table, derived via immunoSEQ multiplex PCR, lists solely in-frame clones and lacks some. The profile shows about 190,000 clones, roughly 75% of them singletons. The TCR comes from a man under 40 in good health and CMV-seropositive. The chain combines TRBV6-1 with TRBJ1-6; 8 bases align to TRBD1. Sequencing input: PBMCs. The CDR3 protein is CASTGTGYNSPLHF. CDR3 coding DNA: TGTGCCAGCACCGGGACAGGTTATAATTCACCCCTCCACTTT.